This T cell receptor beta chain was sequenced for a study of cytomegalovirus exposure and HLA in healthy donors. A multiplex PCR was run with 60 Vbeta primers and 13 Jbeta primers. Method: immunoSEQ multiplex PCR; TCRdb's copy keeps in-frame clones and lacks some. The sample has under 150,000 clones, around three fifths seen once. Comments on this clone: This same CDR3 is encoded by further DNA sequences in the sample.

The trim removed 6 bases at V and 0 bases at J, leaving 9 bases unmatched. This CDR3 comprises 16 residues. Germline V gene data show CDR1 as LNHDA and CDR2 as SQIVND (reference sequence). Sequencing was carried out using PBMCs. This TCR derives from a woman in her thirties or forties in good health and CMV-seronegative. The V and J genes are TRBV19 and TRBJ1-1; 8 bases line up with TRBD1. CDR3 protein: CASSPYRGNMNTEAFF. CDR3 DNA sequence: TGTGCCAGTAGCCCCTACAGGGGGAACATGAACACTGAAGCTTTCTTT.